Given below is one TCR beta chain in context. These data originate in a study of blood T cell repertoires in COVID-19. Looked up from germline, CDR1 is SEHNR and CDR2 is FQNEAQ (reference sequence). The ends were cut back, 5 bases at V and 3 bases at J, with 7 bases in the middle. The length of the CDR3 is 12 residues. As handled by the study authors: Reference gene primer amplification in the assay estimated nucleated cell counts. Profiling relied on immunoSEQ multiplex PCR, and the TCRdb table lists in-frame clones only, not all of them. Clone size and V and J calls were adopted from that table, with D and trimming inferred from the DNA. This table holds 95,000 to 150,000 clones, over 80% found once.

The source of this sequence is a man between 60 and 70 years old with acute or convalescent COVID-19. The chain links TRBV7-9 to TRBJ2-5, with a possible D match to TRBD2 (5 bases). Source material: peripheral blood. CDR3 sequence (DNA): TGTGCCAGCAGCGAGGGAAAAGAGACCCAGTACTTC. Translating gives CASSEGKETQYF.